The 16 T cell receptor beta chains below come from one sample, sequenced in a study of T cell responses to AZD1222 COVID-19 vaccine. The data were produced by immunoSEQ multiplex PCR, yet TCRdb's version contains in-frame clones alone and is incomplete. The sample records fewer than 100,000 clones, around 87% being singletons. Sequences were derived from peripheral blood, sampled on day 0 of AZD1222 vaccination. Every receptor here comes from an adult in good health.

This clone was recorded only once. The CDR3 spells CASSPLVRNTEAFF. The CDR3 region has the DNA TGCGCCAGCAGCCCCTTAGTTAGGAACACTGAAGCTTTCTTT. This chain links TRBV5-1 with TRBJ1-1; D is unresolved. Looked up from germline, CDR1 is SGHRS and CDR2 is YFSETQ. The CDR3 has 14 residues. V was pared by 4 bases and J by 1 base, with 11 bases between.

The V and J genes are TRBV2 and TRBJ2-2; TRBD2 matches at 10 bases. The CDR3 runs 14 residues. J gave up 5 bases and V 6 bases, and 3 bases lay outside the gene matches. Germline loops: CDR1 SNHLY, CDR2 FYNNEI. CDR3 bases: TGTGCCAGCAGGCTAGCGGGGGTTACCGGGGAGCTGTTTTTT. Protein product: CASRLAGVTGELFF.

The count of this clone is one. The J gene is TRBJ2-7, the V gene TRBV21-1; the D call TRBD1 from the table was never checked on the DNA. TRBV21-1 is a pseudogene. CDR3 length equals 17 residues. The CDR3 DNA is TGTGCCAGCAGCAAAGTGTACCCGGGACAGAACCCCTACGAGCAGTACTTC. Residues: CASSKVYPGQNPYEQYF.

J is TRBJ2-1 and V is TRBV18; 8 bases agree with TRBD2. Germline lookup yields CDR1 KGHSH and CDR2 LQKENI. The J segment lost 2 bases and the V segment lost 2 bases, leaving 5 bases of the junction unmatched. The length of the CDR3 is 16 residues. This CDR3 reads CASSPERGKTYNEQFF. For the CDR3, the DNA is TGTGCCAGCTCACCAGAGCGGGGGAAAACCTACAATGAGCAGTTCTTC.

Concerning this clone itself: One end of the junction varies from germline; a read error may be responsible. This chain uses TRBV5-8 with TRBJ2-5; 8 nucleotides agree with TRBD2. CDR1 and CDR2 from the germline V gene are SGHTS and YDEGEE. The CDR3 extends over 15 amino acids. The CDR3 loop reads CASSWSGTRSEAQYF. In DNA, the CDR3 is TGTGCCAGCAGCTGGTCCGGGACTAGGTCCGAGGCCCAATACTTC. The full variable domain, its missing parts supplied by reference TRBV5-8 and TRBJ2-5, is EAGVTQSPTHLIKTRGQQATLRCSPISGHTSVYWYQQALGLGLQFLLWYDEGEERNRGNFPPRFSGRQFPNYSSELNVNALELEDSALYLCASSWSGTRSEAQYFGPGTRLLVL.

The genes are TRBV4-1 and TRBJ2-7; possible D gene TRBD2, 7 bases. There are 17 residues in the CDR3. With 0 bases removed from V and 3 bases from J, the gap between germline ends came to 18 bases. Germline CDR1 MGHRA, CDR2 YSYEKL. The CDR3 DNA sequence: TGCGCCAGCAGCCAAGAAGCATGGGCGGGGGCCAACTACGAGCAGTACTTC. This encodes CASSQEAWAGANYEQYF.

The V gene is TRBV7-6, the J gene TRBJ2-2; 12 bases map to TRBD2. The V gene end was trimmed by 5 bases and the J gene end by 0 bases; junction bases not matched to a gene: 4. Germline V gene lookup returns CDR1 SGHVS and CDR2 FNYEAQ. This CDR3 is built from 17 residues. The CDR3 region is CASSRLAGDPNTGELFF. DNA for the CDR3: TGTGCCAGCAGCAGACTAGCGGGGGACCCGAACACCGGGGAGCTGTTTTTT.

The rearrangement links TRBV3-1 (or the pseudogene TRBV3-2) to TRBJ2-7; 8 bases map to TRBD2. J was trimmed by 3 bases and V by 4 bases; bases with no gene match: 5. Germline loops: CDR1 LGHDT, CDR2 YNNKEL (reference sequence). There are 14 residues in the CDR3. This CDR3 reads CASSRTGTSYEQYF. The CDR3 region has the DNA TGTGCCAGCAGCCGGACCGGGACTAGCTACGAGCAGTACTTC.

Comments on this clone: The junction shows a germline mismatch at one end, possibly a read error. The chain uses TRBV10-3 and TRBJ1-6; no definite D call. CDR1 is ENHRY and CDR2 is SYGVKD in the germline V gene. This CDR3 contains 9 residues. In DNA, the CDR3 is TGTGCCATCAGTGAGACTCGGGACTTT. It is translated as CAISETRDF.

This chain connects TRBV7-9 to TRBJ2-3, with D perhaps matching TRBD2 (6 bases). Germline V gene sequence: CDR1 SEHNR, CDR2 FQNEAQ (reference sequence). V was trimmed by 1 base and J by 7 bases, leaving 12 bases between them. The CDR3 contains 14 residues. CDR3 region: CASSLVSGVYTQYF. In DNA, the CDR3 is TGTGCCAGCAGCTTAGTTTCGGGGGTATATACGCAGTATTTT.

This clone was counted once. This rearrangement joins TRBV27 to TRBJ2-7; 7 nucleotides align to TRBD1. The CDR3 totals 15 residues. Germline loops: CDR1 MNHEY, CDR2 SMNVEV (reference sequence). Trimming removed 2 bases from V and 6 bases from J; junction bases left unmatched: 10. The CDR3 loop is CASSLTSTGRGEQYF. For the CDR3, the DNA is TGTGCCAGCAGTTTAACCTCGACAGGGCGAGGCGAGCAGTACTTC.

The V and J genes are TRBV7-9 and TRBJ2-3, with TRBD2 matching over 12 bases. The CDR3 spans 15 residues. The V and J ends lost 4 bases and 6 bases, in that order; junction bases with no gene match: 5. Germline V CDR1 and CDR2: SEHNR, FQNEAQ (reference sequence). CDR3 sequence (DNA): TGTGCCAGCAGCTCCGGACTAGCGGGGATGGATACGCAGTATTTT. Its translation is CASSSGLAGMDTQYF.

V and J are TRBV6-6 and TRBJ1-4; D unclear. V was shortened by 0 bases and J by 4 bases, with 12 bases between the two germline ends. This CDR3 has 16 amino acids. The germline V gene has CDR1 MNHNY and CDR2 SVGAGI (reference sequence). CDR3 sequence reads: CASSYSIRQSNEKLFF. The CDR3 bases are TGTGCCAGCAGTTACTCGATACGGCAGAGTAATGAAAAACTGTTTTTT.

V and J are TRBV2 and TRBJ2-5; D possibly corresponds to TRBD2 (5 bases). Germline V CDR1 and CDR2: SNHLY, FYNNEI. The CDR3 covers 13 residues. The ends were cut back, 11 bases at V and 4 bases at J, with 17 bases in the middle. CDR3 bases: TGTGCCGTGCACTCCCAGCGGCCAGAGACCCAGTACTTC. Its protein product is CAVHSQRPETQYF.

The V call is TRBV18, the J call TRBJ2-7; 9 positions match TRBD1. The ends lost 2 bases at V and 3 bases at J; junction bases unmatched: 17. The CDR3 length is 19 residues. Germline lookup yields CDR1 KGHSH and CDR2 LQKENI. The CDR3 DNA is TGTGCCAGCTCACCATACCGGACAGGGGTAGATCGGTTGAGCTACGAGCAGTACTTC. Protein sequence: CASSPYRTGVDRLSYEQYF.

CDR3 DNA: TGCGCCAGCAGCCCGCAACTTAGTAGACAGACCGCCGTTGAGACCCAGTACTTC. It yields the protein CASSPQLSRQTAVETQYF. The chain combines TRBV5-1 with TRBJ2-5, with TRBD1 as a possible D gene (5 bases). Trimming took off 4 bases at V and 5 bases at J, with 27 bases between the two ends. Germline-derived CDR1 and CDR2 are SGHRS and YFSETQ. The CDR3 consists of 18 residues.